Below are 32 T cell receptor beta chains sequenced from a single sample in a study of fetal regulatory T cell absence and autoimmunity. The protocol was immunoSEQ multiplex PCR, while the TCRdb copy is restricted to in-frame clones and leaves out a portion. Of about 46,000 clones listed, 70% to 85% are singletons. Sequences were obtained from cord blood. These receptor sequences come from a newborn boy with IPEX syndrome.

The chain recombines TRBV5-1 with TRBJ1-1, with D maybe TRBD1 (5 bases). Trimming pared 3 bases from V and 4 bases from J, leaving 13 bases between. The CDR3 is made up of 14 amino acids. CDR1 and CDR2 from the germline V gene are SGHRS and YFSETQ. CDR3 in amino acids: CASSSRGDGTEAFF. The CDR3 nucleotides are TGCGCCAGCAGCTCCCGGGGGGATGGCACTGAAGCTTTCTTT.

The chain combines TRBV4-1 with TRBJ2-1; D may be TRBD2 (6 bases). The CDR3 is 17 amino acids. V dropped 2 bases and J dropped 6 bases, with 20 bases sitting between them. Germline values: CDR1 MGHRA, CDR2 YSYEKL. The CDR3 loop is CASSQLSGTLHGNEQFF. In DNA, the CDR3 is TGCGCCAGCAGCCAACTCTCCGGGACTCTCCACGGCAATGAGCAGTTCTTC.

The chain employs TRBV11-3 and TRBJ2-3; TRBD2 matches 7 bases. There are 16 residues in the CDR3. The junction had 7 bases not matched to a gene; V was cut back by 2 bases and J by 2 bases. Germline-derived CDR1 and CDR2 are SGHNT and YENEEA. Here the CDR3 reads CASSLLGTSDTDTQYF. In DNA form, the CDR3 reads TGTGCCAGCAGCTTACTGGGAACTAGCGACACAGATACGCAGTATTTT.

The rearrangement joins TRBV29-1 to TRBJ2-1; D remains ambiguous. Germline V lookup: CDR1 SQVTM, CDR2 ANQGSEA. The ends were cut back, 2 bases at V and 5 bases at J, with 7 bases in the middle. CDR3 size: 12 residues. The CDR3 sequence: CSVEFGHNEQFF. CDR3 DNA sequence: TGCAGCGTTGAATTCGGGCACAATGAGCAGTTCTTC.

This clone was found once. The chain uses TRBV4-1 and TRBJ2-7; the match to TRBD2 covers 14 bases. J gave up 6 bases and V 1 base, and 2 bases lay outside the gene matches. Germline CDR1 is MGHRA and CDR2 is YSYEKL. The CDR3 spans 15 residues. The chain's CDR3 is CASSQGLAGGPEQYF. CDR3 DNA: TGCGCCAGCAGCCAAGGACTAGCGGGGGGGCCCGAGCAGTACTTC.

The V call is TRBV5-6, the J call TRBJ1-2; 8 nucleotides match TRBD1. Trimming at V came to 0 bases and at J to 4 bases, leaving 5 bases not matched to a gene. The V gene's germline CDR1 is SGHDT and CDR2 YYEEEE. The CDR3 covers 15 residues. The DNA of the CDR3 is TGTGCCAGCAGCTTGGTTGGACAGGGAGGCTATGGCTACACCTTC. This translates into CASSLVGQGGYGYTF.

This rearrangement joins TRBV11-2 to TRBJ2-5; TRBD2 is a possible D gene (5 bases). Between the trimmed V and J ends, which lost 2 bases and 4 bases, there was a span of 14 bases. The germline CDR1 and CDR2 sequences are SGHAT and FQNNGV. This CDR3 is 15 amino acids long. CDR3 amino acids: CASSLNARGGETQYF. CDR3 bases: TGTGCCAGCAGCTTAAACGCTAGAGGAGGAGAGACCCAGTACTTC.

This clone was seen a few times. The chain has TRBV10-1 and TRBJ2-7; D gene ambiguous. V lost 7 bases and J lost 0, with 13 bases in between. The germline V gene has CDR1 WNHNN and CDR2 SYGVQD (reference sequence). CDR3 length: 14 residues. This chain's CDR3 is CASTVQRASYEQYF. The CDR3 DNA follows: TGCGCCAGCACAGTCCAACGCGCCTCCTACGAGCAGTACTTC.

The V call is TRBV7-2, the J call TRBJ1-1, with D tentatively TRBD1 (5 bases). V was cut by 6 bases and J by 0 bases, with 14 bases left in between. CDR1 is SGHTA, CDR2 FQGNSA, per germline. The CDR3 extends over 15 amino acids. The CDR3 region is CASRRSGPMNTEAFF. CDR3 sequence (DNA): TGTGCCAGCAGGAGATCGGGACCGATGAACACTGAAGCTTTCTTT. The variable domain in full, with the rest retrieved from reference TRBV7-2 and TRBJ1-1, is GAGVSQSPSNKVTEKGKDVELRCDPISGHTALYWYRQSLGQGLEFLIYFQGNSAPDKSGLPSDRFSAERTGGSVSTLTIQRTQQEDSAVYLCASRRSGPMNTEAFFGQGTRLTVV.

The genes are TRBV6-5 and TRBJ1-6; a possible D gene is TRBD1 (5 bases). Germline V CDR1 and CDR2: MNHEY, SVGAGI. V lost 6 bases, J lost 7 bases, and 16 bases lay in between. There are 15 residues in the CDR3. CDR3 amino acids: CASSRAPYENSPLHF. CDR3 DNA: TGTGCCAGCAGCAGGGCCCCCTATGAGAATTCACCCCTCCACTTT.

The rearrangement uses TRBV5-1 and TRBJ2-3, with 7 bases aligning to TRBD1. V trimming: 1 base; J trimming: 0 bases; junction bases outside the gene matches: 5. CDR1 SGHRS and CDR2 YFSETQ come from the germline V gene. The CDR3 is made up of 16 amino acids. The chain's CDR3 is CASSLIGTDSTDTQYF. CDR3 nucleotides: TGCGCCAGCAGCTTGATCGGGACAGATAGCACAGATACGCAGTATTTT. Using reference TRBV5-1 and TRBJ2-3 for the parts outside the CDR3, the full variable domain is KAGVTQTPRYLIKTRGQQVTLSCSPISGHRSVSWYQQTPGQGLQFLFEYFSETQRNKGNFPGRFSGRQFSNSRSEMNVSTLELGDSALYLCASSLIGTDSTDTQYFGPGTRLTVL.

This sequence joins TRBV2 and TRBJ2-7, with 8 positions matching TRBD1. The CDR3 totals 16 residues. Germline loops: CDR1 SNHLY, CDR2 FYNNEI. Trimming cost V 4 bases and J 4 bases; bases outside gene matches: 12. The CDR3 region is CASSVNQQGVGYEQYF. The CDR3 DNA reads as TGTGCCAGCAGTGTGAATCAACAGGGGGTAGGGTACGAGCAGTACTTC.

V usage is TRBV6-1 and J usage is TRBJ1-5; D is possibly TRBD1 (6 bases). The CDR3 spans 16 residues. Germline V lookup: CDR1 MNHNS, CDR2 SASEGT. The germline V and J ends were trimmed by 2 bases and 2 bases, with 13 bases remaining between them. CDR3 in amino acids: CASSEWGAWGNQPQHF. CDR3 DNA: TGTGCCAGCAGTGAATGGGGGGCTTGGGGCAATCAGCCCCAGCATTTT.

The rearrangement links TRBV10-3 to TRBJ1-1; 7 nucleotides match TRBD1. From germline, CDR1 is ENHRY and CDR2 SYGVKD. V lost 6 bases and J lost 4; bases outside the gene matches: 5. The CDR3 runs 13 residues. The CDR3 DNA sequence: TGTGCCATCAGCGACAGGGCTGTCACTGAAGCTTTCTTT. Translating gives CAISDRAVTEAFF.

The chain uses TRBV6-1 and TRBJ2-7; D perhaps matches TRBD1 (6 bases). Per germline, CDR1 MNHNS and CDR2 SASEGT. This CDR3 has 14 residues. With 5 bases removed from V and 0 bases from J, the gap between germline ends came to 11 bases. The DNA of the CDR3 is TGTGCCAGCAGTCGGACAGCTTTCTCCTACGAGCAGTACTTC. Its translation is CASSRTAFSYEQYF.

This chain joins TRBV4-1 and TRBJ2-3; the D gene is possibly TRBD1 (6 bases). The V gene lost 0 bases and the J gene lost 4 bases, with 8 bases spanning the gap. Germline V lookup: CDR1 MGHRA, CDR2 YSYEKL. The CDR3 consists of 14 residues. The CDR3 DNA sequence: TGCGCCAGCAGCCAAGATGGGGGCGCAGATACGCAGTATTTT. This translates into CASSQDGGADTQYF.

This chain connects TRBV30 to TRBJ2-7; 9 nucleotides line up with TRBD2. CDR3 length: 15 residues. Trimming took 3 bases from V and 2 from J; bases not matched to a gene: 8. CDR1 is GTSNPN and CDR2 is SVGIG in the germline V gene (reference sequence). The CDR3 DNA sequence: TGTGCCTGGAGCCGGGGGACTAGCCTTACCTACGAGCAGTACTTC. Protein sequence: CAWSRGTSLTYEQYF.

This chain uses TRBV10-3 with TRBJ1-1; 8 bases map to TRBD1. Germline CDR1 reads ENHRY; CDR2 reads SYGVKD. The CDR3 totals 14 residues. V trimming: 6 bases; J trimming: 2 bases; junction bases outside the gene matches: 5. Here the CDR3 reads CAISADRGNTEAFF. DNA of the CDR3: TGTGCCATCAGCGCTGACAGGGGAAACACTGAAGCTTTCTTT.

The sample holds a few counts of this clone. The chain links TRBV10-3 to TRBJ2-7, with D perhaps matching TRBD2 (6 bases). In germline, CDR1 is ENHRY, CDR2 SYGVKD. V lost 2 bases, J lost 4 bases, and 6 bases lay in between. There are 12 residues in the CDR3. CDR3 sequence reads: CAISEREYEQYF. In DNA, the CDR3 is TGTGCCATCAGTGAGCGGGAGTACGAGCAGTACTTC.

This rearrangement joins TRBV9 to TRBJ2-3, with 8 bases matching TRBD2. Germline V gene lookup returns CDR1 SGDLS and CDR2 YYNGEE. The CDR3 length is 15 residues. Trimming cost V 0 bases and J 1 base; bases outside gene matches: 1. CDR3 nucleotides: TGTGCCAGCAGCGTAGCGCGGGGGGGCACAGATACGCAGTATTTT. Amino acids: CASSVARGGTDTQYF.

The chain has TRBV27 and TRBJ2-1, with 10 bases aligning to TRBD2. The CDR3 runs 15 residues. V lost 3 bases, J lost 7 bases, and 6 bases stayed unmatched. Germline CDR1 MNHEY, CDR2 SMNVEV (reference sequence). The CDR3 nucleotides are TGTGCCAGCAGTTTTATAGCGGGAGGTGGGAATGAGCAGTTCTTC. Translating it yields CASSFIAGGGNEQFF.

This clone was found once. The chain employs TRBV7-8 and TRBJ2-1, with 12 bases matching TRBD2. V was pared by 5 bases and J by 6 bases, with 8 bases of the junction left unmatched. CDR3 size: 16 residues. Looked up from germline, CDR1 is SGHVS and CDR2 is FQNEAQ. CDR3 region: CASSQSGLAGLNEQFF. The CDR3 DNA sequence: TGTGCCAGCAGCCAGTCAGGACTAGCGGGGCTCAATGAGCAGTTCTTC.

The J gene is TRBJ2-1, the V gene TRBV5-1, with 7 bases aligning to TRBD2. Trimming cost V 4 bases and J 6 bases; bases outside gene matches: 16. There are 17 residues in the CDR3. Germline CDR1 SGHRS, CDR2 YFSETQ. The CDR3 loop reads CASSTKAGPPDGNEQFF. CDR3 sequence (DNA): TGCGCCAGCAGCACTAAAGCGGGGCCGCCGGATGGCAATGAGCAGTTCTTC.

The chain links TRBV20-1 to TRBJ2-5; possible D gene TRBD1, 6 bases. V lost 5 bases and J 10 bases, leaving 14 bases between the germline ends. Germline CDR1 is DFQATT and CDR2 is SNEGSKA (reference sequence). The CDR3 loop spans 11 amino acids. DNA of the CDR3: TGCAGTGCTGAGGGGGATGAGGACCAGTACTTC. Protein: CSAEGDEDQYF.

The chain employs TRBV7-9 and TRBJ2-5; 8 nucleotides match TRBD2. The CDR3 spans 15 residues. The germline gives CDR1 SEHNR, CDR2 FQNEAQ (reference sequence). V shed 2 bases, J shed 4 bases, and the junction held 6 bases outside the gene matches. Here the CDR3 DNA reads TGTGCCAGCAGCTTATACTTCGCGGGAGGAGAGACCCAGTACTTC. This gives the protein CASSLYFAGGETQYF.

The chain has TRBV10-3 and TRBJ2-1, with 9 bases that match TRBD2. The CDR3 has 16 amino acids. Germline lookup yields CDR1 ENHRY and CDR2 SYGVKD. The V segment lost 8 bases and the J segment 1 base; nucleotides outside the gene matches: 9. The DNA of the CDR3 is TGTGCCATCTCGGGCGGGAGGGTAATGTCCTACAATGAGCAGTTCTTC. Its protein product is CAISGGRVMSYNEQFF.

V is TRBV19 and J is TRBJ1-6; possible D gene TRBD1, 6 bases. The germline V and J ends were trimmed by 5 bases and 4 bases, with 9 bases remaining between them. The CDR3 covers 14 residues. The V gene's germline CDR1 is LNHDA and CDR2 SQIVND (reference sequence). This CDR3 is CASSPGQYNSPLHF. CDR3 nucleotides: TGTGCCAGTAGTCCTGGACAGTATAATTCACCCCTCCACTTT. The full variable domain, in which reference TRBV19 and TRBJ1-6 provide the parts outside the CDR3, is DGGITQSPKYLFRKEGQNVTLSCEQNLNHDAMYWYRQDPGQGLRLIYYSQIVNDFQKGDIAEGYSVSREKKESFPLTVTSAQKNPTAFYLCASSPGQYNSPLHFGNGTRLTVT.

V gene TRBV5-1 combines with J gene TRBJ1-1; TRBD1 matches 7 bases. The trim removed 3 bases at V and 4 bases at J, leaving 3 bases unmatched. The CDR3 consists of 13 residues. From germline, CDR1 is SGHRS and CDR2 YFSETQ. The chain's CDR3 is CASSSGTATEAFF. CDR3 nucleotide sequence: TGCGCCAGCAGCTCGGGGACAGCCACTGAAGCTTTCTTT.

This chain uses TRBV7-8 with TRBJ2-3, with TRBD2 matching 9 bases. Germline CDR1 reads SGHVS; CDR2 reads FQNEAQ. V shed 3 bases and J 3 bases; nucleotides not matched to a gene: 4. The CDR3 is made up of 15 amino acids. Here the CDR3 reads CASSFTSGLTDTQYF. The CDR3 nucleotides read TGTGCCAGCAGCTTTACTAGCGGGTTAACAGATACGCAGTATTTT.

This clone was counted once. The DNA of the CDR3 is TGTGCCAGCAGTGGGGACAGGGTTAACTATGGCTACACCTTC. It is translated as CASSGDRVNYGYTF. This chain connects TRBV2 to TRBJ1-2; the match to TRBD1 covers 9 bases. Germline lookup yields CDR1 SNHLY and CDR2 FYNNEI. With 4 bases clipped from V and 1 base from J, the junction kept 1 base outside the gene matches. This CDR3 has 14 residues.

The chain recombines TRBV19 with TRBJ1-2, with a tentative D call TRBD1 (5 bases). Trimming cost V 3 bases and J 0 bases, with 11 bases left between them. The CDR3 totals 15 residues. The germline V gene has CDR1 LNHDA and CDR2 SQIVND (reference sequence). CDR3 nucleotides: TGTGCCAGTAGTATGCCAGGGCGGGCTAACTATGGCTACACCTTC. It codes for CASSMPGRANYGYTF. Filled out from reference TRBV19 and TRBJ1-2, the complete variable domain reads DGGITQSPKYLFRKEGQNVTLSCEQNLNHDAMYWYRQDPGQGLRLIYYSQIVNDFQKGDIAEGYSVSREKKESFPLTVTSAQKNPTAFYLCASSMPGRANYGYTFGSGTRLTVV.

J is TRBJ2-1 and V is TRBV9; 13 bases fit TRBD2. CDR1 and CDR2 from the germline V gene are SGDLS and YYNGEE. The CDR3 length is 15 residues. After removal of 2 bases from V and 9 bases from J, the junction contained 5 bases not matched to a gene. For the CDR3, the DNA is TGTGCCAGCAGCGTTACTAGCGGGGGGGCCCCTGAGCAGTTCTTC. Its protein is CASSVTSGGAPEQFF.